The 5 T cell receptor beta chains given below trace back to one sample, sequenced in a study of vaccination and CD4 T cells after COVID-19. These TCRs' antigens remain unknown. Sequencing of cultured CD4+ T cell DNA used the Oncomine TCR Beta short-read assay. One entry per CDR3 protein, called by TCRdb with MiXCR from the PCR reads. The table records around 15,000 distinct CDR3 sequences, approximately 50% of them present only once. Time point: late sampling 161 to 241 days after vaccination in a few convalescent patients. Treatment reported: roughly ten-day PBMC culture with coronavirus spike peptide pools or control peptides (ViraFEST assay). The sample consisted of CD4+ T cells from blood, cultured in vitro, taken about 7 months after SARS-CoV-2 vaccination. The source is a human donor who had recovered from COVID-19.

This clonotype turned up a few times. The chain joins TRBV6-2 or TRBV6-3 to TRBJ2-7; a possible D gene is TRBD1 (6 bases). This CDR3 comprises 14 residues. Trimming stripped 6 bases from V and 3 bases from J, with 15 bases between. Per the germline V gene, CDR1 is MNHEY and CDR2 is SVGEGT. CDR3 loop: CASRIPGHRYEQYF. In DNA form, the CDR3 reads TGTGCCAGCAGAATCCCGGGACACCGCTACGAGCAGTACTTC.

This clonotype has a handful of counts. The rearrangement joins TRBV7-3 to TRBJ2-7, with 10 bases aligning to TRBD2. Germline loops: CDR1 SGHTA, CDR2 FQGTGA. The CDR3 totals 14 residues. The ends lost 5 bases at V and 2 bases at J; junction bases unmatched: 3. The CDR3 nucleotides read TGTGCCAGCAGCCCCAGCGGGGGGGCCTACGAGCAGTACTTC. Its protein product is CASSPSGGAYEQYF.

The rearrangement uses TRBV15 and TRBJ2-7; 8 nucleotides match TRBD1. The CDR3 loop spans 14 amino acids. V trimming: 3 bases; J trimming: 5 bases; junction bases outside the gene matches: 6. CDR1 LNHNV and CDR2 YYDKDF come from the germline V gene (reference sequence). The CDR3 bases are TGTGCCACCAGCAGGGTTGACAGGGGCGACGAGCAGTACTTC. Its protein product is CATSRVDRGDEQYF.

This clonotype turned up a few times. The rearrangement joins TRBV7-2 to TRBJ2-1; D possibly corresponds to TRBD2 (7 bases). Between the trimmed V and J ends, which lost 1 base and 1 base, there was a span of 11 bases. The germline V gene has CDR1 SGHTA and CDR2 FQGNSA. There are 16 residues in the CDR3. The CDR3 DNA is TGTGCCAGCAGCTTAGTAGGGAGGGGGTCCTACAATGAGCAGTTCTTC. Amino acids: CASSLVGRGSYNEQFF.

The J gene is TRBJ2-5, the V gene TRBV20-1; possible D gene TRBD2, 5 bases. V lost 1 base to trimming and J lost 4 bases, with 10 bases between them. The CDR3 runs 13 residues. CDR1 and CDR2 (germline): DFQATT, SNEGSKA (reference sequence). CDR3 bases: TGCAGTGCTAGAGTAATAGAGGGAGAGACCCAGTACTTC. Protein product: CSARVIEGETQYF.